This is a list of T cell receptor beta chains from one sample in a study of T cell responses to AZD1222 COVID-19 vaccine. Sequencing was performed with immunoSEQ multiplex PCR; in TCRdb, only in-frame clones are kept and a portion is missing. The sample records around 60,000 clones, roughly 89% being singletons. Sequenced material: peripheral blood, taken on day 0 of AZD1222 vaccination. The source is an adult in good health. Each CDR3 is given with its conserved first and last residue. The order of the fields is CDR3 DNA, CDR3 protein, V gene, J gene, D gene, clone size. The D gene is left open where the match is weak. For some rows the clone size is stated as once, few or many, or as a class when expanded; others skip it.

DNA: TGTGCCAGCAGTGACCGGACGGGGAACACTGAAGCTTTCTTT
CDR3: CASSDRTGNTEAFF
V: TRBV6-1
J: TRBJ1-1
D: -
size: -

DNA: TGTGCCAGCAGCTTGGGGGGCCGGTATCAGCCCCAGCATTTT
CDR3: CASSLGGRYQPQHF
V: TRBV5-6
J: TRBJ1-5
D: -
size: -

DNA: TGTGCCAGCAGTCTCCGGACAGGGAATCAGCCCCAGCATTTT
CDR3: CASSLRTGNQPQHF
V: TRBV27
J: TRBJ1-5
D: TRBD1
size: -

DNA: TGTGCCAGTAGTATAGGGAGTCAGCCCCAGCATTTT
CDR3: CASSIGSQPQHF
V: TRBV19
J: TRBJ1-5
D: -
size: -

DNA: TGTGCCAGCAACAGACAGGGGCCTAGGGCCCAGCATTTT
CDR3: CASNRQGPRAQHF
V: TRBV7-2
J: TRBJ1-5
D: TRBD1
size: -

DNA: TGTGCCAGCAGTGCGAATCCGACAGGGGGCGGAGAAAAACTGTTTTTT
CDR3: CASSANPTGGGEKLFF
V: TRBV2
J: TRBJ1-4
D: TRBD1
size: -

DNA: TGTGCCAGCTCAAAAGTGGGGTCGTCAAACACCCGGGAGCTGTTTTTT
CDR3: CASSKVGSSNTRELFF
V: TRBV14
J: TRBJ2-2
D: -
size: -

DNA: TGTGCCAGCAGTTTTCAGGGGTCCGGGACTTTCTTT
CDR3: CASSFQGSGTFF
V: TRBV27
J: TRBJ1-1
D: -
size: once

DNA: TGTGCCAGCACCGGGGGGGGAGCTTACTATGGCTACACCTTC
CDR3: CASTGGGAYYGYTF
V: TRBV2
J: TRBJ1-2
D: -
size: -

DNA: TGTGCCAGTAGTATAGGGGGAATCATGAAGAATGAGCAGTTCTTC
CDR3: CASSIGGIMKNEQFF
V: TRBV19
J: TRBJ2-1
D: -
size: -

DNA: TGTGCCAGCAGTTACGGGACAGGGATCAATGAGCAGTTCTTC
CDR3: CASSYGTGINEQFF
V: TRBV6-5
J: TRBJ2-1
D: TRBD1
size: -

DNA: TGTGCCAGCTCAGGGGGACAGGGTGGCCCCTATGGCTACACCTTC
CDR3: CASSGGQGGPYGYTF
V: TRBV18
J: TRBJ1-2
D: TRBD1
size: -

DNA: TGTGCCAGCATAGGAGCCCAGTACGGGGAGCTGTTTTTT
CDR3: CASIGAQYGELFF
V: TRBV2
J: TRBJ2-2
D: -
size: -

DNA: TGTGCTAGTGGTTCACCACGGGACACCCAAGAGACCCAGTACTTC
CDR3: CASGSPRDTQETQYF
V: TRBV12-5
J: TRBJ2-5
D: -
size: once

DNA: TGTGCCAGCAGCCAAAGACTCTTGGGACGGACTAACTATGGCTACACCTTC
CDR3: CASSQRLLGRTNYGYTF
V: TRBV14
J: TRBJ1-2
D: -
size: -

DNA: TGCGCCAGCAGCTCGACAGGGTCCCCTGGCTACACCTTC
CDR3: CASSSTGSPGYTF
V: TRBV5-1
J: TRBJ1-2
D: TRBD1
size: once

DNA: TGTGCCAACAGTTTGAAGGCGCGAGGAGATTTAACCCCGGGGTATAATTCACCCCTCCACTTT
CDR3: CANSLKARGDLTPGYNSPLHF
V: TRBV27
J: TRBJ1-6
D: -
size: -

DNA: TGTGCCAGCAGAGGTCTGCGCAATCAGCCCCAGCATTTT
CDR3: CASRGLRNQPQHF
V: TRBV12-3/TRBV12-4
J: TRBJ1-5
D: -
size: -

DNA: TGTGCCAGCAGCTTCACTTTCACTAGCGGGGGGTTCTACGAGCAGTACTTC
CDR3: CASSFTFTSGGFYEQYF
V: TRBV7-2
J: TRBJ2-7
D: TRBD2
size: few

DNA: TGTGCCAGCAGCGGGGGACTAGCGGGGGAGGATGAGCAGTTCTTC
CDR3: CASSGGLAGEDEQFF
V: TRBV9
J: TRBJ2-1
D: TRBD2
size: -

DNA: TGTGCCAGCAGTTACCAGGGGGATCAGGCTTTCTTT
CDR3: CASSYQGDQAFF
V: TRBV6-5
J: TRBJ1-1
D: TRBD1
size: -

DNA: TGTGCCAGCAGGGACTCTTCCTCCTACGAGCAGTACTTC
CDR3: CASRDSSSYEQYF
V: TRBV6-5
J: TRBJ2-7
D: -
size: -

DNA: TGTGCCAGTAGTCGCCGGGCAGCGACTAATGAAAAACTGTTTTTT
CDR3: CASSRRAATNEKLFF
V: TRBV19
J: TRBJ1-4
D: -
size: -

DNA: TGTGCCAGTAGTAATAGGGGGCCCCCCTATGGCTACACCTTC
CDR3: CASSNRGPPYGYTF
V: TRBV19
J: TRBJ1-2
D: TRBD1
size: -

DNA: TGTGCCAGCAAGAGAGGGCCAGCTGCAGATACGCAGTATTTT
CDR3: CASKRGPAADTQYF
V: TRBV7-6
J: TRBJ2-3
D: -
size: -

DNA: TGTGCCAGCAGCTTAAGGGGGGATGGAAACACTGAAGCTTTCTTT
CDR3: CASSLRGDGNTEAFF
V: TRBV7-8
J: TRBJ1-1
D: -
size: -

DNA: TGTGCCACGACCGAAAACCGGAATTCACCCCTCCACTTT
CDR3: CATTENRNSPLHF
V: TRBV7-7
J: TRBJ1-6
D: -
size: -

DNA: TGCGCCAGCAGCCCGGAGGGACACAACACCGGGGAGCTGTTTTTT
CDR3: CASSPEGHNTGELFF
V: TRBV5-1
J: TRBJ2-2
D: -
size: -

DNA: TGTGCCAGCAATAGACAGGTGAACACTGAAGCTTTCTTT
CDR3: CASNRQVNTEAFF
V: TRBV6-5
J: TRBJ1-1
D: -
size: -

DNA: TGCGCCAGCAGCTCCGAGGGGGCACGTGGCTACACCTTC
CDR3: CASSSEGARGYTF
V: TRBV5-1
J: TRBJ1-2
D: TRBD1
size: -

DNA: TGTGCCAGCAGCCACCCTTCCCAAGAGACCCAGTACTTC
CDR3: CASSHPSQETQYF
V: TRBV7-2
J: TRBJ2-5
D: -
size: -

DNA: TGTGCCAGCAGCAAAGTAAGCGGGACAGACGCAACTAATGAAAAACTGTTTTTT
CDR3: CASSKVSGTDATNEKLFF
V: TRBV21-1
J: TRBJ1-4
D: -
size: -

DNA: TGTGCCAGCAGCCAAATGGGCGGGGGTGGTGAGACCCAGTACTTC
CDR3: CASSQMGGGGETQYF
V: TRBV9
J: TRBJ2-5
D: TRBD2
size: -

DNA: TGTGCCAGCAGCAAGCGGATATCACAGGGGGCGCTTGGCTACACCTTC
CDR3: CASSKRISQGALGYTF
V: TRBV21-1
J: TRBJ1-2
D: -
size: -

DNA: TGTGCCAGCAGCTTAGCGCTAAACGTTATGGGGCCCCAGCATTTT
CDR3: CASSLALNVMGPQHF
V: TRBV7-8
J: TRBJ1-5
D: -
size: -

DNA: TGCGCCAGCAGGCCCAGCGGGGCCTGGGATGAGCAGTTCTTC
CDR3: CASRPSGAWDEQFF
V: TRBV10-1
J: TRBJ2-1
D: TRBD2
size: once

DNA: TGTGCCAGCATTTGGGGCAGTAACTATGGCTACACCTTC
CDR3: CASIWGSNYGYTF
V: TRBV9
J: TRBJ1-2
D: -
size: -

DNA: TGTGCCAGCACGCCCCGGGACAGGTATAATTCACCCCTCCACTTT
CDR3: CASTPRDRYNSPLHF
V: TRBV27
J: TRBJ1-6
D: TRBD1
size: -

DNA: TGTGCCAGCAGTTACTCGACAGCTTCTAACTATGGCTACACCTTC
CDR3: CASSYSTASNYGYTF
V: TRBV6-5
J: TRBJ1-2
D: -
size: -

DNA: TGCGCCAGCAGCCCCACAGGGGATAATGGCTACACCTTC
CDR3: CASSPTGDNGYTF
V: TRBV5-1
J: TRBJ1-2
D: TRBD1
size: -

DNA: TGTGCCAGCAGGTGGCGGGGGAGCACAGATACGCAGTATTTT
CDR3: CASRWRGSTDTQYF
V: TRBV27
J: TRBJ2-3
D: TRBD2
size: -

DNA: TGCGCCAGCAGCTTGCTGCGAGGCACAGATACGCAGTATTTT
CDR3: CASSLLRGTDTQYF
V: TRBV5-1
J: TRBJ2-3
D: -
size: -

DNA: TGCAGCGCAAACGTTCCGGCTAGCGGAACGGGAGATACGCAGTATTTT
CDR3: CSANVPASGTGDTQYF
V: TRBV29-1
J: TRBJ2-3
D: TRBD2
size: -

DNA: TGTGCCAGCTCACCATTGGGTAGACCCAACGCGGAGACCCAGTACTTC
CDR3: CASSPLGRPNAETQYF
V: TRBV18
J: TRBJ2-5
D: -
size: -

DNA: TGTGCCAATCCGGGACGGAGTTCCTTCTATGGCTACACCTTC
CDR3: CANPGRSSFYGYTF
V: TRBV2
J: TRBJ1-2
D: -
size: -